The 16 T cell receptor beta chains reported below all come from one sample, sequenced in a study of regulatory T cells in long-lasting Graves disease. Construction of TCR beta libraries relied on iRepertoire HTBI primers and on Arm-PCR targeting CDR3 regions. TCRdb re-called the multiplex PCR reads with MiXCR, one entry per CDR3 protein. The sample has about 420,000 distinct CDR3 sequences; about 16% are singletons. As to time point: newly diagnosed GD, antithyroid drugs for less than 3 months. Following extraction of RNA from PBMCs, that RNA was used to make the TCR library. The same sample was also used in a study of T cells in Graves' hyperthyroidism and ophthalmopathy.

This sample comprised peripheral blood mononuclear cells (PBMCs), obtained at new diagnosis, from a patient treated with antithyroid drugs. The receptors stem from a woman between 18 and 30 years old with Graves disease.

In its sample, this clonotype was seen a few times. The chain combines TRBV29-1 with TRBJ2-1; the D call may be TRBD1 or TRBD2 (5 bases each). CDR3 length: 15 amino acids. Germline assignment: CDR1 SQVTM and CDR2 ANQGSEA. Trimming shortened V by 7 bases and J by 0 bases, and 16 bases separated the two germline ends. The CDR3 nucleotides read TGCAGCGGGGACGGGCCGCACAGCTCCTACAATGAGCAGTTCTTC. This translates into CSGDGPHSSYNEQFF.

Ten or more counts support this clonotype. This chain joins TRBV12-3 or TRBV12-4 and TRBJ2-5; D ambiguous. This CDR3 is built from 13 residues. V lost 6 bases and J lost 1, with 9 bases in between. CDR3 coding DNA: TGTGCCAGCAGAAGGGATGGCCAAGAGACCCAGTACTTC. Its protein is CASRRDGQETQYF.

V usage is TRBV20-1 and J usage is TRBJ1-4; D ambiguous. The germline gives CDR1 DFQATT, CDR2 SNEGSKA (reference sequence). The CDR3 covers 12 residues. V shed 1 base and J shed 5 bases, with 5 bases lying between them. CDR3: CSARVQNEKLFF. The CDR3 nucleotides read TGCAGTGCTAGAGTGCAAAATGAAAAACTGTTTTTT.

There are many counts of this clonotype. CDR3: CASLFRGFETQYF. The CDR3 DNA reads TGTGCCAGCTTGTTCAGGGGTTTTGAGACCCAGTACTTC. This sequence joins TRBV2 and TRBJ2-5; a weak D match, TRBD1 (6 bases). Germline loops: CDR1 SNHLY, CDR2 FYNNEI. This CDR3 comprises 13 residues. V lost 8 bases and J 5 bases, leaving 15 bases between the germline ends.

V and J are TRBV6-1 and TRBJ2-3; no definite D call. The CDR3 spans 14 residues. The germline V gene encodes CDR1 MNHNS and CDR2 SASEGT. V was clipped by 1 base and J by 4 bases, with 9 bases between them. The CDR3 region has the DNA TGTGCCAGCAGTGAAGAAACGTTCCCAGATACGCAGTATTTT. It yields the protein CASSEETFPDTQYF.

CDR3 coding DNA: TGTGCCAGCAGCTCTCAAACTATCACAGGGGGCGGGTATGGCTACACCTTC. This encodes CASSSQTITGGGYGYTF. V is TRBV7-2 and J is TRBJ1-2, with TRBD1 matching 9 bases. CDR1 and CDR2 from the germline V gene are SGHTA and FQGNSA. J was trimmed by 5 bases and V by 4 bases; bases with no gene match: 14. There are 17 residues in the CDR3. Full variable domain (remainder filled in from reference TRBV7-2 and TRBJ1-2): GAGVSQSPSNKVTEKGKDVELRCDPISGHTALYWYRQSLGQGLEFLIYFQGNSAPDKSGLPSDRFSAERTGGSVSTLTIQRTQQEDSAVYLCASSSQTITGGGYGYTFGSGTRLTVV.

At least ten counts were recorded for this clonotype. The chain carries TRBV30 and TRBJ1-6; weak D call: TRBD1 (6 bases). Trimming left V 3 bases short and J 5 bases short, with 11 bases between. This CDR3 is 14 amino acids long. In germline, CDR1 is GTSNPN, CDR2 SVGIG (reference sequence). CDR3 residues: CAWRGGINNSPLHF. In nucleotides, the CDR3 is TGTGCCTGGAGAGGGGGTATCAATAATTCACCCCTCCACTTT.

This clonotype was seen many times. V usage is TRBV30 and J usage is TRBJ2-1; 8 bases line up with TRBD2. This CDR3 has 15 amino acids. V lost 5 bases and J lost 5; bases outside the gene matches: 11. CDR1 is GTSNPN and CDR2 is SVGIG in the germline V gene (reference sequence). Written as DNA, the CDR3 is TGTGCCTGGTTGAAGCGGGAGAGGGCTAACAATGAGCAGTTCTTC. Amino acids: CAWLKRERANNEQFF.

This clonotype was detected ten times or more. V usage is TRBV20-1 and J usage is TRBJ2-3; D is unresolved. There are 11 residues in the CDR3. The germline gives CDR1 DFQATT, CDR2 SNEGSKA (reference sequence). CDR3 nucleotides: TGCAGGGCCTTCGGCACAGATACGCAGTATTTT. Translating gives CRAFGTDTQYF.

In its sample, this clonotype was seen a few times. The chain joins TRBV20-1 to TRBJ2-1; D is ambiguous. This CDR3 region has 14 residues. V shed 7 bases and J shed 0 bases, with 13 bases lying between them. Germline V gives CDR1 DFQATT, CDR2 SNEGSKA (reference sequence). The CDR3 spells CSVVPGRSYNEQFF. CDR3 in DNA: TGCAGTGTCGTGCCGGGCCGCTCCTACAATGAGCAGTTCTTC.

This clonotype was seen only a few times. The gene calls are TRBV5-1 and TRBJ2-1; 7 bases align to TRBD2. The CDR3 has 15 residues. CDR1 and CDR2 (germline): SGHRS, YFSETQ. The V segment lost 0 bases and the J segment 7 bases; nucleotides outside the gene matches: 7. The CDR3: CASSLGEGLYNEQFF. CDR3 nucleotides: TGCGCCAGCAGCTTGGGGGAGGGCTTATATAATGAGCAGTTCTTC. Full variable domain (rest looked up from reference TRBV5-1 and TRBJ2-1): KAGVTQTPRYLIKTRGQQVTLSCSPISGHRSVSWYQQTPGQGLQFLFEYFSETQRNKGNFPGRFSGRQFSNSRSEMNVSTLELGDSALYLCASSLGEGLYNEQFFGPGTRLTVL.

This clonotype was observed at least ten times. The CDR3 loop reads CASSYSGDFTDTQYF. The CDR3 DNA sequence: TGTGCCAGCAGTTACTCGGGGGACTTCACAGATACGCAGTATTTT. This chain connects TRBV6-5 to TRBJ2-3; weak D call: TRBD2 (6 bases). Germline V CDR1 and CDR2: MNHEY, SVGAGI. The CDR3 loop spans 15 amino acids. Trimming left V 0 bases short and J 2 bases short, with 9 bases between.

About this clonotype itself: This sequence may be a read error, since a much larger clone differs from it by one base. V is TRBV28 and J is TRBJ2-7; weak D call: TRBD2 (5 bases). Germline CDR1 MDHEN, CDR2 SYDVKM. There are 11 residues in the CDR3. CDR3 in DNA: TGTGCCAGCGAAACCCGTGGGGAGCAGCACTTC. Encoded protein: CASETRGEQHF. The variable domain in full, with the rest retrieved from reference TRBV28 and TRBJ2-7, is DVKVTQSSRYLVKRTGEKVFLECVQDMDHENMFWYRQDPGLGLRLIYFSYDVKMKEKGDIPEGYSVSREKKERFSLILESASTNQTSMYLCASETRGEQHFGPGTRLTVT.

This clonotype was seen repeatedly, ten times or more. This chain connects TRBV5-5 to TRBJ2-7; D is uncertain. Deletions cut 3 bases from V and 3 bases from J, with 10 bases between. This CDR3 region has 13 residues. In germline, CDR1 is SGHKS, CDR2 YYEKEE (reference sequence). CDR3 in DNA: TGTGCCAGCAGCTCCGAGACCCACTACGAGCAGTACTTC. This gives the protein CASSSETHYEQYF.

This clonotype was found many times. This chain joins TRBV20-1 and TRBJ1-2; D is undetermined. The germline V and J ends were trimmed by 2 bases and 5 bases, with 9 bases remaining between them. The germline gives CDR1 DFQATT, CDR2 SNEGSKA (reference sequence). The CDR3 covers 12 residues. The CDR3 coding sequence is TGCAGTGCTAGATTGGGAGATTATGGCTACACCTTC. Its translation is CSARLGDYGYTF.

The sample holds a few counts of this clonotype. This chain uses TRBV11-2 with TRBJ2-7; 11 positions match TRBD2. The V and J ends lost 0 bases and 4 bases, in that order; junction bases with no gene match: 2. CDR1 and CDR2 (germline): SGHAT, FQNNGV. The CDR3 length is 15 residues. The CDR3 sequence is CASSLEVAGGYEQYF. The CDR3, as DNA: TGTGCCAGCAGCTTAGAGGTAGCGGGAGGGTACGAGCAGTACTTC.